The 30 T cell receptor beta chains below were found in one sample sequenced in a study of regulatory T cells in long-lasting Graves disease. Time point described: newly diagnosed GD, antithyroid drugs for less than 3 months. PBMC RNA served as the TCR library source. Arm-PCR of CDR3 regions and iRepertoire HTBI primers were used to build TCR beta libraries. In TCRdb, the multiplex PCR reads were re-called with MiXCR into one record per CDR3 protein. The sample consists of around 420,000 distinct CDR3 sequences, 15% of them appearing once. The sample here was peripheral blood mononuclear cells (PBMCs), taken at new diagnosis, from a patient treated with antithyroid drugs. Receptors were obtained from a female donor with Graves disease.

There are a few counts of this clonotype. The chain carries TRBV24-1 and TRBJ2-6; D unclear. CDR1 and CDR2 from the germline V gene are KGHDR and SFDVKD. The CDR3 consists of 16 residues. V lost 3 bases and J 1 base, leaving 9 bases between the germline ends. In DNA, the CDR3 is TGTGCCACCAGTGATCCAAAGGGATCTGGGGCCAACGTCCTGACTTTC. Its protein product is CATSDPKGSGANVLTF.

This clonotype has ten or more counts. V usage is TRBV7-9 and J usage is TRBJ2-2; TRBD2 agrees at 11 bases. CDR3 size: 17 residues. Germline CDR1 reads SEHNR; CDR2 reads FQNEAQ (reference sequence). Trimming took 2 bases from V and 2 from J; bases not matched to a gene: 4. The CDR3 here is CASSLLAGGANTGELFF. CDR3 DNA sequence: TGTGCCAGCAGCTTACTAGCGGGAGGCGCAAACACCGGGGAGCTGTTTTTT.

V is TRBV6-1 and J is TRBJ1-1; no definite D call. CDR3 length: 11 residues. The germline gives CDR1 MNHNS, CDR2 SASEGT. The V gene lost 6 bases and the J gene lost 8 bases, with 10 bases spanning the gap. The CDR3 DNA follows: TGTGCCAGCAGCTCCGACAAGGAAGCTTTCTTT. This sequence encodes CASSSDKEAFF.

The chain uses TRBV20-1 and TRBJ2-3; D gene ambiguous. The germline CDR1 and CDR2 sequences are DFQATT and SNEGSKA (reference sequence). The CDR3 extends over 12 amino acids. In DNA form, the CDR3 reads TGCAGACCAGTCTTAGACCCAGATACGCAGTATTTT. It encodes CRPVLDPDTQYF.

This clonotype was found once. The chain employs TRBV19 and TRBJ2-7, with 7 bases identical to TRBD2. The CDR3 is made up of 13 amino acids. The V gene end was trimmed by 6 bases and the J gene end by 3 bases; junction bases not matched to a gene: 5. Per the germline V gene, CDR1 is LNHDA and CDR2 is SQIVND (reference sequence). The DNA for the CDR3 is TGTGCCAGTAGCCCGGGGGAGGGCTACGAGCAGTACTTC. The encoded protein is CASSPGEGYEQYF.

This clonotype was detected many times. Written as DNA, the CDR3 is TGTGCCAGCAGTCCGTGGGACTCGGGTGAAAAACTGTTTTTT. Translating gives CASSPWDSGEKLFF. The chain uses TRBV12-3 or TRBV12-4 and TRBJ1-4; D might be TRBD1 (5 bases). This CDR3 is built from 14 residues. Trimming stripped 5 bases from V and 7 bases from J, with 14 bases between.

This chain joins TRBV6-2 or TRBV6-3 and TRBJ2-1; 9 bases fit TRBD2. Germline lookup yields CDR1 MNHEY and CDR2 SVGEGT. Trimming removed 6 bases from V and 7 bases from J; junction bases left unmatched: 4. The CDR3 runs to 13 residues. The CDR3, as DNA: TGTGCCAGCAGGGGCGGACTAGCGAATGAGCAGTTCTTC. It specifies CASRGGLANEQFF.

The chain combines TRBV12-3 or TRBV12-4 with TRBJ2-2; D might be TRBD1 (6 bases). CDR3 length: 13 amino acids. V was pared by 8 bases and J by 1 base, with 8 bases between. The CDR3 bases are TGTGCCAGCTTACAGGGGAACACCGGGGAGCTGTTTTTT. It translates to CASLQGNTGELFF.

In this sample, this clonotype turned up many times. This chain connects TRBV5-1 to TRBJ1-1; 9 bases fit TRBD1. Looked up from germline, CDR1 is SGHRS and CDR2 is YFSETQ. The V gene end was trimmed by 4 bases and the J gene end by 2 bases; junction bases not matched to a gene: 6. The CDR3 covers 15 residues. The CDR3 here is CASSHIQGANTEAFF. The CDR3, as DNA: TGCGCCAGCAGCCACATACAGGGGGCCAACACTGAAGCTTTCTTT.

This clonotype was seen many times. The chain joins TRBV28 to TRBJ2-7, with 8 bases identical to TRBD2. Germline trimming cut 5 bases from V and 5 bases from J; bases unmatched to any gene: 2. The CDR3 runs 12 residues. Per germline, CDR1 MDHEN and CDR2 SYDVKM. CDR3 bases: TGTGCCAGCAGTGGGACTAGAAACGAGCAGTACTTC. It codes for CASSGTRNEQYF. Full variable domain (rest looked up from reference TRBV28 and TRBJ2-7): DVKVTQSSRYLVKRTGEKVFLECVQDMDHENMFWYRQDPGLGLRLIYFSYDVKMKEKGDIPEGYSVSREKKERFSLILESASTNQTSMYLCASSGTRNEQYFGPGTRLTVT.

Ten or more counts support this clonotype. The chain couples TRBV6-5 to TRBJ2-7, with 12 bases lining up with TRBD1. The V gene end was trimmed by 2 bases and the J gene end by 5 bases; junction bases not matched to a gene: 4. CDR1 is MNHEY and CDR2 is SVGAGI in the germline V gene. CDR3 length equals 15 residues. The CDR3 here is CASSYRDRGRNEQYF. The CDR3 DNA sequence: TGTGCCAGCAGTTACCGGGACAGGGGGCGGAACGAGCAGTACTTC.

This clonotype has at least ten counts. The genes are TRBV15 and TRBJ2-1; maybe TRBD2 (7 bases). Germline V lookup: CDR1 LNHNV, CDR2 YYDKDF (reference sequence). V was trimmed by 8 bases and J by 9 bases, leaving 20 bases between them. This CDR3 spans 14 amino acids. The CDR3: CATALRGGAGEQFF. CDR3 DNA: TGTGCCACCGCTCTCCGTGGGGGGGCAGGTGAGCAGTTCTTC.

This clonotype was recorded many times. This chain joins TRBV9 and TRBJ1-1; D remains ambiguous. CDR1 and CDR2 from the germline V gene are SGDLS and YYNGEE. V was cut by 4 bases and J by 4 bases, with 14 bases left in between. The CDR3 has 14 amino acids. The CDR3 sequence is CASSKGGLGTEAFF. CDR3 DNA sequence: TGTGCCAGCAGCAAGGGAGGGCTTGGCACTGAAGCTTTCTTT.

In this sample, this clonotype turned up many times. The chain couples TRBV6-2 or TRBV6-3 to TRBJ2-7; no clear D gene. V dropped 6 bases and J dropped 2 bases, with 11 bases sitting between them. The length of the CDR3 is 13 residues. CDR1 is MNHEY, CDR2 SVGEGT, per germline. In nucleotides, the CDR3 is TGTGCCAGCAGCACCGGAGTTACCTACGAGCAGTACTTC. It yields the protein CASSTGVTYEQYF.

Here the CDR3 reads CAWSVGSISNQPQHF. The CDR3 DNA sequence: TGTGCCTGGAGTGTAGGCTCTATTAGCAATCAGCCCCAGCATTTT. The rearrangement uses TRBV30 and TRBJ1-5; D uncertain. V shed 0 bases and J shed 0 bases, with 9 bases lying between them. CDR1 GTSNPN and CDR2 SVGIG come from the germline V gene (reference sequence). The CDR3 runs 15 residues. The whole variable domain, filled in from reference TRBV30 and TRBJ1-5, reads SQTIHQWPATLVQPVGSPLSLECTVEGTSNPNLYWYRQAAGRGLQLLFYSVGIGQISSEVPQNLSASRPQDRQFILSSKKLLLSDSGFYLCAWSVGSISNQPQHFGDGTRLSIL.

The chain couples TRBV7-2 to TRBJ2-4; no definite D call. V lost 2 bases to trimming and J lost 1 base, with 9 bases between them. The CDR3 covers 15 residues. Germline-derived CDR1 and CDR2 are SGHTA and FQGNSA. The CDR3: CASSLNLGAKNIQYF. In nucleotides, the CDR3 is TGTGCCAGCAGCTTAAACCTCGGGGCCAAAAACATTCAGTACTTC.

At least ten counts were recorded for this clonotype. V usage is TRBV6-5 and J usage is TRBJ1-3, with D perhaps TRBD1 (6 bases). The ends were cut back, 2 bases at V and 3 bases at J, with 14 bases in the middle. This CDR3 contains 16 residues. The germline V gene has CDR1 MNHEY and CDR2 SVGAGI. The CDR3 region has the DNA TGTGCCAGCAGTTACGATCGGGGGGCAGGTGGAAACACCATATATTTT. As protein: CASSYDRGAGGNTIYF.

The CDR3 sequence is CATSDLTVQPQHF. Here the CDR3 DNA reads TGTGCCACCAGTGATTTGACAGTGCAGCCCCAGCATTTT. The gene calls are TRBV24-1 and TRBJ1-5; D is unclear. Germline CDR1 and CDR2: KGHDR and SFDVKD. This CDR3 has 13 amino acids. Between the trimmed V and J ends, which lost 0 bases and 7 bases, there was a span of 6 bases.

Only a few counts were recorded for this clonotype. The chain joins TRBV2 to TRBJ2-6; a weak D match, TRBD2 (7 bases). V was trimmed by 8 bases and J by 3 bases, leaving 23 bases between them. Germline lookup yields CDR1 SNHLY and CDR2 FYNNEI. The CDR3 totals 18 residues. Here the CDR3 reads CASSPLGGLLSGANVLTF. The CDR3 nucleotides are TGTGCCAGCTCACCATTGGGGGGGCTGTTGAGTGGGGCCAACGTCCTGACTTTC.

This clonotype was counted a few times. A read error may produce the germline difference seen at one junction end. The chain uses TRBV10-3 and TRBJ2-2, with 11 bases matching TRBD2. The CDR3 sequence is 16 residues long. Germline lookup yields CDR1 ENHRY and CDR2 SYGVKD. CDR3 in amino acids: CAVRPTSGGNTGELFF. The CDR3 nucleotides are TGTGCCGTCAGACCAACTAGCGGGGGGAACACCGGGGAGCTGTTTTTT.

This chain links TRBV13 with TRBJ2-5, with D perhaps matching TRBD1 (6 bases). CDR3 length equals 15 residues. Looked up from germline, CDR1 is PRHDT and CDR2 is FYEKMQ (reference sequence). Trimming pared 5 bases from V and 5 bases from J, leaving 18 bases between. CDR3 sequence reads: CASSAIRGARETQYF. CDR3 sequence (DNA): TGTGCCAGCAGCGCAATCAGGGGAGCGAGGGAGACCCAGTACTTC.

This clonotype was counted at least ten times. The chain links TRBV20-1 to TRBJ1-2; no firm D call. The germline V gene has CDR1 DFQATT and CDR2 SNEGSKA (reference sequence). V dropped 8 bases and J dropped 1 base, with 17 bases sitting between them. This CDR3 region has 14 residues. The CDR3 spells CSTDMRRFNYGYTF. DNA for the CDR3: TGCAGTACTGATATGAGACGTTTTAACTATGGCTACACCTTC.

Many counts were recorded for this clonotype. V gene TRBV20-1 combines with J gene TRBJ2-1; TRBD2 matches at 7 bases. The CDR3 sequence is 13 residues long. Germline-derived CDR1 and CDR2 are DFQATT and SNEGSKA (reference sequence). The V and J ends lost 4 bases and 8 bases, in that order; junction bases with no gene match: 8. The CDR3 region has the DNA TGCAGTGCTACCTACACCCTAGCGGATGAGCAGTTCTTC. Translated, it gives CSATYTLADEQFF.

The rearrangement uses TRBV5-1 and TRBJ2-5; D remains unclear. The CDR3 consists of 14 residues. Trimming stripped 1 base from V and 2 bases from J, with 9 bases between. The germline gives CDR1 SGHRS, CDR2 YFSETQ. The CDR3 DNA sequence: TGCGCCAGCAGCTTGACGAGTCTACAAGAGACCCAGTACTTC. Protein: CASSLTSLQETQYF.

As DNA, the CDR3 is TGTGCCAGCAGCCCTACGTCCCGGACAGAACGCTACGAGCAGTACTTC. This gives the protein CASSPTSRTERYEQYF. The chain carries TRBV7-3 and TRBJ2-7; the D gene is possibly TRBD1 (6 bases). The CDR3 totals 16 residues. CDR1 is SGHTA, CDR2 FQGTGA, per germline. Trimming left V 5 bases short and J 3 bases short, with 20 bases between.

This clonotype appeared a few times. V and J are TRBV6-2 or TRBV6-3 and TRBJ1-5, with 8 positions matching TRBD1. The CDR3 is made up of 16 amino acids. The V gene's germline CDR1 is MNHEY and CDR2 SVGEGT. V shed 5 bases and J 3 bases; nucleotides not matched to a gene: 9. The CDR3 is CASSNTGTGSNQPQHF. The CDR3 DNA reads as TGTGCCAGCAGTAACACAGGGACAGGATCCAATCAGCCCCAGCATTTT.

This clonotype appeared many times. The junction departs from germline at one end; a sequencing error may be responsible. The J gene is TRBJ1-1, the V gene TRBV5-1; perhaps TRBD1 as D (5 bases). This CDR3 spans 15 amino acids. Germline V gives CDR1 SGHRS, CDR2 YFSETQ. Here the CDR3 reads CASSLEGRQNTEAFF. CDR3 nucleotide sequence: TGCGCCAGCAGCCTCGAGGGGAGACAGAACACTGAAGCCTTCTTT.

Comments on this clonotype: A much larger clone lies a single base off, so this may be a read error. The chain links TRBV18 to TRBJ2-1; D is undetermined. Germline V gives CDR1 KGHSH, CDR2 LQKENI. This CDR3 has 11 residues. Here the CDR3 DNA reads TGTGCCAGCTCATACGAAGAGACCCGGTACTTC. Protein sequence: CASSYEETRYF.

The chain has TRBV12-3 or TRBV12-4 and TRBJ1-4; 7 bases fit TRBD1. J lost 8 bases, V lost 6 bases, and 9 bases had no gene match. The CDR3 contains 14 residues. The DNA for the CDR3 is TGTGCCAGCAGCTATACAGGGGCCGGGGAAAAACTGTTTTTT. This codes for CASSYTGAGEKLFF.

V gene TRBV7-3 combines with J gene TRBJ1-2; 7 positions match TRBD1. From germline, CDR1 is SGHTA and CDR2 FQGTGA. Trimming took 2 bases from V and 1 from J; bases not matched to a gene: 10. The CDR3 length is 17 residues. Here the CDR3 DNA reads TGTGCCAGCAGCTTAGGGACAGCTACCGATGGTAACTATGGCTACACCTTC. Translated, it gives CASSLGTATDGNYGYTF.